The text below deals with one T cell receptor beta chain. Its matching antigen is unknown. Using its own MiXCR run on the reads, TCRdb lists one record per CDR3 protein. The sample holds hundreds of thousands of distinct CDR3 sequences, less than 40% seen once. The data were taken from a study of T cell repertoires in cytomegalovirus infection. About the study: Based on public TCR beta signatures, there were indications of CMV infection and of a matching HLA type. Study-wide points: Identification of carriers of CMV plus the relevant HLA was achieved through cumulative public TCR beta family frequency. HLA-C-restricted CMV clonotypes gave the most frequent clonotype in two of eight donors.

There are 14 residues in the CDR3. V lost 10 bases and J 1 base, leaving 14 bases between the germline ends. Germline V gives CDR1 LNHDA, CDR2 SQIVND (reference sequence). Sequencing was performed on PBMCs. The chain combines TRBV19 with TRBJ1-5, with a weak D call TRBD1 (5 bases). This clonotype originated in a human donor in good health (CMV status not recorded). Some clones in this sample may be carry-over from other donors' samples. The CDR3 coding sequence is TGTGCCACCGCGGGGGGGTCCAGCAATCAGCCCCAGCATTTT. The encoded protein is CATAGGSSNQPQHF.